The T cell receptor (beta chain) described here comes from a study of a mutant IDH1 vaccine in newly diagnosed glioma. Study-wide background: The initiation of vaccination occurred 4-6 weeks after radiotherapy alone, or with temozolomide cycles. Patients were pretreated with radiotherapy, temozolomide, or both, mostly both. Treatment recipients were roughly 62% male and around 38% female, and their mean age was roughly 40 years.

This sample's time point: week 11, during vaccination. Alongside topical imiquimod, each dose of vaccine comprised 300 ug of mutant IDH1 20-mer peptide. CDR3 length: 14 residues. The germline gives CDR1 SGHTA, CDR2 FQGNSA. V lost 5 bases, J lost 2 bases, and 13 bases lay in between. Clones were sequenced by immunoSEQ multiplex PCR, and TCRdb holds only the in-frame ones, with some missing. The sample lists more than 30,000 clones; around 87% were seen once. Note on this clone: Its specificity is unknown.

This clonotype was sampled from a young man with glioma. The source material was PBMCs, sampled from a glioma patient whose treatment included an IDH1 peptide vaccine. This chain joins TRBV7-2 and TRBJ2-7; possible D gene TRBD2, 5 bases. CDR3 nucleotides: TGTGCCAGCAGCCCCCCGCTAGCAGCCTACGAGCAGTACTTC. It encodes CASSPPLAAYEQYF. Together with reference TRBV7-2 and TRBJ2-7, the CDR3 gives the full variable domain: GAGVSQSPSNKVTEKGKDVELRCDPISGHTALYWYRQSLGQGLEFLIYFQGNSAPDKSGLPSDRFSAERTGGSVSTLTIQRTQQEDSAVYLCASSPPLAAYEQYFGPGTRLTVT.